The 22 T cell receptor beta chains given below trace back to one sample, sequenced in a study of T-cell reconstitution after alpha-beta-depleted transplantation in children (dated by TCRdb to between 2015 and 2016). Libraries were made using PCR. Reads for this sample came from an Illumina HiSeq 2500. To normalize quantification of the TCRbeta repertoire, the TCR libraries were built with molecular barcoding that relied on unique molecular identifiers. Starting from the raw public reads, TCRdb applied fastp trimming at Q25, assembled clones with MiXCR and retained in-frame beta chains. Each record represents a unique CDR3 protein, reported with the most common genes and DNA among its rows. The sample data list hundreds of thousands of distinct CDR3 sequences, and approximately 32% of these were observed just once. Around 2.5% of the sample is in the top ten clones. Sequenced material: PBMCs from the stem cell graft donor, taken from the stem cell graft. The source is a human donor who donated a stem cell graft to a child with aplastic anemia.

With regard to this clonotype: Given a much more abundant clone one base away, this may be a read error. This chain uses TRBV5-1 with TRBJ1-1, with 8 bases aligning to TRBD1. The CDR3 has 13 residues. Unmatched junction bases numbered 0, after V lost 2 bases and J lost 3 bases. Germline V CDR1 and CDR2: SGHRS, YFSETQ. CDR3 sequence (DNA): TGCGCCAGCAGCTTACAGGGGGACACTGAAGCTTTCTTT. Translated, it gives CASSLQGDTEAFF.

The chain joins TRBV5-1 to TRBJ2-7; tentatively, D is TRBD2 (5 bases). This CDR3 is 14 amino acids long. The ends were cut back, 0 bases at V and 7 bases at J, with 14 bases in the middle. CDR1 SGHRS and CDR2 YFSETQ come from the germline V gene. The chain's CDR3 is CASSLVAMAEEQYF. The CDR3, as DNA: TGCGCCAGCAGCTTGGTAGCGATGGCGGAAGAGCAGTACTTC.

This chain links TRBV12-3 or TRBV12-4 with TRBJ2-7, with a weak D call TRBD1 (6 bases). V was cut by 6 bases and J by 4 bases, with 13 bases left in between. This CDR3 is 13 amino acids long. DNA of the CDR3: TGTGCCAGCAGCCACGGGACACCGTACGAGCAGTACGTC. It encodes CASSHGTPYEQYV.

The rearrangement links TRBV3-1 to TRBJ2-5; 10 bases match TRBD2. The CDR3 spans 15 residues. Germline V gives CDR1 LGHDT, CDR2 YNNKEL (reference sequence). V lost 2 bases and J lost 3; bases outside the gene matches: 3. In DNA form, the CDR3 reads TGTGCCAGCAGCCAACGGACTAGCGGAAAAGAGACCCAGTACTTC. Its protein is CASSQRTSGKETQYF.

The chain carries TRBV29-1 and TRBJ2-1; D gene ambiguous. V gave up 3 bases and J gave up 0 bases, with 18 bases separating them. In germline, CDR1 is SQVTM, CDR2 ANQGSEA. The CDR3 contains 17 residues. The CDR3 spells CSVDRFGGRSSYNEQFF. CDR3 sequence (DNA): TGCAGCGTTGATAGGTTCGGCGGTAGGAGCTCCTACAATGAGCAGTTCTTC.

J is TRBJ1-5 and V is TRBV20-1; D is unclear. Deletions cut 5 bases from V and 2 bases from J, with 16 bases between. The CDR3 consists of 15 residues. The germline V gene encodes CDR1 DFQATT and CDR2 SNEGSKA (reference sequence). The chain's CDR3 is CSAYAGRSGNQPQHF. CDR3 nucleotides: TGCAGTGCTTACGCCGGGCGTTCGGGCAATCAGCCCCAGCATTTT.

The rearrangement links TRBV9 to TRBJ2-7, with TRBD1 matching over 9 bases. Germline lookup yields CDR1 SGDLS and CDR2 YYNGEE. The V segment lost 7 bases and the J segment 4 bases; nucleotides outside the gene matches: 3. This CDR3 has 12 amino acids. The CDR3 DNA sequence: TGTGCCAGCGGGACAGGGTGGTACGAGCAGTACTTC. Amino acid sequence: CASGTGWYEQYF.

The table lists this clonotype with a few counts. The chain joins TRBV12-3 or TRBV12-4 to TRBJ2-1, with TRBD2 identical over 9 bases. With V trimmed by 3 bases and J by 10 bases, 10 bases remained unmatched. The CDR3 has 15 amino acids. Here the CDR3 DNA reads TGTGCCAGCAGTTTCCGGCGGGAGGGCCCATACGAGCAGTTCTTC. Translated, it gives CASSFRREGPYEQFF.

The chain couples TRBV18 to TRBJ2-1, with no clear D. CDR3 size: 14 residues. Germline V lookup: CDR1 KGHSH, CDR2 LQKENI. Trimming left V 4 bases short and J 0 bases short, with 7 bases between. DNA of the CDR3: TGTGCCAGCTCACGTCTCGGCTCCTACAATGAGCAGTTCTTC. Encoded protein: CASSRLGSYNEQFF.

This chain links TRBV12-3 or TRBV12-4 with TRBJ1-1; D unresolved. The CDR3 length is 14 residues. The germline V and J ends were trimmed by 3 bases and 1 base, with 9 bases remaining between them. CDR3 amino acids: CASSFRQSNTEAFF. CDR3 nucleotides: TGTGCCAGCAGTTTCCGGCAGTCGAACACTGAAGCTTTCTTT.

This clonotype was picked up a small number of times. The rearrangement links TRBV5-4 to TRBJ2-2; 10 bases line up with TRBD2. Germline V gene sequence: CDR1 SGHNT, CDR2 YYREEE (reference sequence). This CDR3 contains 15 residues. The trim removed 2 bases at V and 6 bases at J, leaving 4 bases unmatched. The CDR3 bases are TGTGCCAGCAGCTTTCTAGCGGGAGTTTCCGGGGAGCTGTTTTTT. Protein: CASSFLAGVSGELFF. The whole variable domain, remainder taken from reference TRBV5-4 and TRBJ2-2, is ETGVTQSPTHLIKTRGQQVTLRCSSQSGHNTVSWYQQALGQGPQFIFQYYREEENGRGNFPPRFSGLQFPNYSSELNVNALELDDSALYLCASSFLAGVSGELFFGEGSRLTVL.

This clonotype was seen a few times. The chain couples TRBV27 to TRBJ2-2; D is unclear. The germline gives CDR1 MNHEY, CDR2 SMNVEV (reference sequence). Trimming left V 8 bases short and J 6 bases short, with 10 bases between. This CDR3 has 12 residues. CDR3 sequence: CASGELPGELFF. CDR3 nucleotide sequence: TGTGCCAGCGGTGAACTTCCCGGGGAGCTGTTTTTT.

J is TRBJ2-7 and V is TRBV29-1; 9 positions match TRBD2. Germline values: CDR1 SQVTM, CDR2 ANQGSEA. J lost 7 bases, V lost 6 bases, and 4 bases had no gene match. The CDR3 covers 11 residues. In DNA, the CDR3 is TGCAGCGTCAGACTAGCGGAGGAGCAGTACTTC. It encodes CSVRLAEEQYF.

The chain carries TRBV6-2 or TRBV6-3 and TRBJ2-7; the D gene is possibly TRBD1 (5 bases). The CDR3 runs to 12 residues. V was shortened by 2 bases and J by 11 bases, with 13 bases between the two germline ends. Germline CDR1 reads MNHEY; CDR2 reads SVGEGT. The CDR3 DNA sequence: TGTGCCAGCAGTTACGGTCAGGGCGACGAGTACTTC. The encoded protein is CASSYGQGDEYF.

Written as DNA, the CDR3 is TGTGCCAGCAGCTTAGGAGGGGGCGGCGAGCAGTACGTC. Its protein product is CASSLGGGGEQYV. V usage is TRBV7-9 and J usage is TRBJ2-7; TRBD1 matches 7 bases. The CDR3 extends over 13 amino acids. The germline V gene has CDR1 SEHNR and CDR2 FQNEAQ (reference sequence). The trim removed 1 base at V and 6 bases at J, leaving 3 bases unmatched.

This chain uses TRBV24-1 with TRBJ2-1, with 10 bases that match TRBD2. The CDR3 spans 15 residues. With V trimmed by 7 bases and J by 8 bases, 10 bases remained unmatched. Germline values: CDR1 KGHDR, CDR2 SFDVKD. The CDR3 DNA reads TGTGCCACCAGGCCCGCTAGCGGGAGTATCTATGAGCAGTTCTTC. Translation: CATRPASGSIYEQFF.

The chain carries TRBV6-1 and TRBJ2-1; weak D call: TRBD1 (6 bases). Germline V lookup: CDR1 MNHNS, CDR2 SASEGT. CDR3 length: 15 amino acids. Trimming shortened V by 9 bases and J by 8 bases, and 23 bases separated the two germline ends. The DNA of the CDR3 is TGTGCCAGTACCTACCGGGACACTTGGTCCCATGAGCAGTTCTTC. Residues: CASTYRDTWSHEQFF.

The CDR3 DNA sequence: TGTGCCAGCAGTTTAGGGGCTGGGGCGGCGCCGTACTTC. Translating it yields CASSLGAGAAPYF. This chain joins TRBV28 and TRBJ2-5, with a possible D match to TRBD1 (5 bases). The CDR3 runs to 13 residues. The V and J ends lost 2 bases and 13 bases respectively, with 17 bases between them. Germline V gene sequence: CDR1 MDHEN, CDR2 SYDVKM.

The chain carries TRBV12-3 or TRBV12-4 and TRBJ1-2; possible D gene TRBD1, 5 bases. Trimming pared 7 bases from V and 4 bases from J, leaving 13 bases between. The CDR3 is made up of 13 amino acids. CDR3 residues: CASTELRGYGYTF. The CDR3 DNA sequence: TGTGCCAGCACGGAGTTGAGGGGCTATGGCTACACCTTC.

The chain links TRBV12-3 or TRBV12-4 to TRBJ2-5, with D unresolved. The CDR3 contains 12 residues. Trimming removed 1 base from V and 9 bases from J, with 9 bases in between. The chain's CDR3 is CASSLVWSSQYF. DNA for the CDR3: TGTGCCAGCAGTTTAGTGTGGAGTTCCCAGTACTTC.

This clonotype was recorded a few times. The J gene is TRBJ2-4, the V gene TRBV12-3 or TRBV12-4, with D maybe TRBD1 (5 bases). V was clipped by 3 bases and J by 0 bases, with 15 bases between them. This CDR3 comprises 17 residues. The CDR3 loop is CASSLDPPTGAKNIQYF. The CDR3 region has the DNA TGTGCCAGCAGTTTGGACCCCCCTACAGGAGCCAAAAACATTCAGTACTTC.

The chain carries TRBV7-2 and TRBJ1-1, with TRBD1 as a possible D gene (5 bases). Looked up from germline, CDR1 is SGHTA and CDR2 is FQGNSA. Trimming left V 2 bases short and J 5 bases short, with 21 bases between. CDR3 length: 17 residues. The chain's CDR3 is CASSLQEYKWGITEAFF. CDR3 nucleotides: TGTGCCAGCAGCTTACAGGAGTATAAGTGGGGGATAACTGAAGCTTTCTTT.